These 28 T cell receptor beta chains were sequenced from one sample in a study of blood T cell repertoires in COVID-19. The assay was immunoSEQ multiplex PCR, and TCRdb's table has in-frame clones only and misses some. The data contain approximately 70,000 clones, roughly 92% of them singletons. The source material was peripheral blood. The receptors stem from a man in his forties or fifties with COVID-19, enrolled during active disease.

The sample holds one count of this clone. CDR3 coding DNA: TGTGCCAGCAGTGGTACAGGGGGCCGGGAGCAGTACTTC. This gives the protein CASSGTGGREQYF. The chain has TRBV6-2 or TRBV6-3 and TRBJ2-7, with 9 bases identical to TRBD1. Germline CDR1 is MNHEY and CDR2 is SVGEGT. The ends lost 5 bases at V and 7 bases at J; junction bases unmatched: 6. The CDR3 consists of 13 residues.

This rearrangement joins TRBV15 to TRBJ2-1, with D maybe TRBD2 (6 bases). Germline V gives CDR1 LNHNV, CDR2 YYDKDF (reference sequence). This CDR3 is 13 amino acids long. With 1 base removed from V and 9 bases from J, the gap between germline ends came to 10 bases. The CDR3 loop reads CATSRALAGEQFF. The CDR3 DNA sequence: TGTGCCACCAGCAGAGCACTAGCAGGTGAGCAGTTCTTC.

This chain uses TRBV10-3 with TRBJ1-1; the match to TRBD1 covers 7 bases. The CDR3 contains 13 residues. Trimming at V came to 6 bases and at J to 1 base, leaving 2 bases not matched to a gene. Germline V gene sequence: CDR1 ENHRY, CDR2 SYGVKD. The chain's CDR3 is CAIRRQGNTEAFF. For the CDR3, the DNA is TGTGCCATCAGAAGACAGGGGAACACTGAAGCTTTCTTT.

The table lists this clone with a few counts. J is TRBJ2-1 and V is TRBV7-2; D perhaps matches TRBD2 (5 bases). The ends were cut back, 3 bases at V and 0 bases at J, with 15 bases in the middle. The CDR3 is 17 residues long. CDR1 is SGHTA, CDR2 FQGNSA, per germline. This chain's CDR3 is CASSFRIWETSYNEQFF. The CDR3 DNA follows: TGTGCCAGCAGCTTCAGGATATGGGAGACCTCCTACAATGAGCAGTTCTTC.

The chain carries TRBV12-5 and TRBJ2-1; D perhaps matches TRBD2 (6 bases). This CDR3 has 15 residues. Germline V lookup: CDR1 LGHNT, CDR2 FRNRAP. Trimming cost V 6 bases and J 7 bases, with 19 bases left between them. The DNA for the CDR3 is TGTGCTAGTGGGGGCCCGGGGGATGGACGGAATGAGCAGTTCTTC. It specifies CASGGPGDGRNEQFF.

The V call is TRBV12-5, the J call TRBJ2-5, with D tentatively TRBD2 (5 bases). The V gene's germline CDR1 is LGHNT and CDR2 FRNRAP. V lost 9 bases to trimming and J lost 1 base, with 15 bases between them. The CDR3 length is 14 residues. CDR3 residues: CASSSPGFQETQYF. The CDR3 DNA is TGTGCTAGCTCCTCTCCGGGGTTCCAAGAGACCCAGTACTTC. The full variable domain, rest sourced from reference TRBV12-5 and TRBJ2-5, is DARVTQTPRHKVTEMGQEVTMRCQPILGHNTVFWYRQTMMQGLELLAYFRNRAPLDDSGMPKDRFSAEMPDATLATLKIQPSEPRDSAVYFCASSSPGFQETQYFGPGTRLLVL.

This chain joins TRBV7-2 and TRBJ2-1; 11 positions match TRBD2. The J segment lost 7 bases and the V segment lost 9 bases, leaving 5 bases of the junction unmatched. CDR3 length: 13 amino acids. The germline V gene has CDR1 SGHTA and CDR2 FQGNSA. CDR3 DNA sequence: TGTGCCAGTAGTAGCGGGGGGGGTAATGAGCAGTTCTTC. It codes for CASSSGGGNEQFF.

This clone was recorded a few times. The chain joins TRBV27 to TRBJ1-4; maybe TRBD1 (6 bases). The V end lost 2 bases, the J end lost 3 bases, and 7 bases lay between the germline ends. The CDR3 consists of 14 residues. Germline-derived CDR1 and CDR2 are MNHEY and SMNVEV (reference sequence). This CDR3 reads CASSLQGSNEKLFF. The CDR3 DNA sequence: TGTGCCAGCAGTTTACAGGGGTCTAATGAAAAACTGTTTTTT.

The chain combines TRBV7-8 with TRBJ1-3; a possible D gene is TRBD1 (6 bases). The CDR3 runs 14 residues. Germline CDR1 SGHVS, CDR2 FQNEAQ. V was trimmed by 5 bases and J by 0 bases, leaving 8 bases between them. CDR3 in DNA: TGTGCCAGCAGCCGACAGGTCTCTGGAAACACCATATATTTT. Encoded protein: CASSRQVSGNTIYF.

This chain links TRBV18 with TRBJ2-6; D is perhaps TRBD2 (5 bases). Germline loops: CDR1 KGHSH, CDR2 LQKENI. V was cut by 6 bases and J by 0 bases, with 15 bases left in between. The CDR3 loop spans 17 amino acids. Here the CDR3 reads CASSLVGGLSGANVLTF. CDR3 coding DNA: TGTGCCAGCTCGCTCGTCGGCGGGCTCTCTGGGGCCAACGTCCTGACTTTC.

A single count supports this clone. The gene calls are TRBV19 and TRBJ2-1; the match to TRBD2 covers 14 bases. CDR1 and CDR2 from the germline V gene are LNHDA and SQIVND (reference sequence). The CDR3 totals 17 residues. The V segment lost 6 bases and the J segment 5 bases; nucleotides outside the gene matches: 9. DNA for the CDR3: TGTGCCAGTAGCTTTTCGAGGGGACTAGCGGGGGACAATGAGCAGTTCTTC. Amino acid sequence: CASSFSRGLAGDNEQFF.

This rearrangement joins TRBV5-5 to TRBJ1-3; the D is unclear. The CDR3 has 16 residues. The V end was cut by 4 bases, the J end by 1 base, with 15 bases between. The germline V gene encodes CDR1 SGHKS and CDR2 YYEKEE (reference sequence). The CDR3 loop is CASSRAGVVSGNTIYF. CDR3 coding DNA: TGTGCCAGCAGCCGGGCCGGGGTTGTGTCTGGAAACACCATATATTTT.

The chain couples TRBV24-1 to TRBJ2-1; 12 bases are shared with TRBD2. Unmatched junction bases numbered 4, after V lost 4 bases and J lost 4 bases. Germline V gene sequence: CDR1 KGHDR, CDR2 SFDVKD. The CDR3 is 16 amino acids. The CDR3 sequence is CATSDPLAGGYNEQFF. The CDR3 nucleotides read TGTGCCACCAGTGACCCACTAGCGGGAGGATACAATGAGCAGTTCTTC.

The chain employs TRBV6-2 or TRBV6-3 and TRBJ1-5; 11 bases are shared with TRBD1. The CDR3 runs to 16 residues. The trim removed 2 bases at V and 6 bases at J, leaving 6 bases unmatched. CDR1 is MNHEY and CDR2 is SVGEGT in the germline V gene. Written as DNA, the CDR3 is TGTGCCAGCAGTTACGACCGGGACAGGGGGTTTCAGCCCCAGCATTTT. Its translation is CASSYDRDRGFQPQHF.

The gene calls are TRBV19 and TRBJ2-1, with 10 bases aligning to TRBD2. The CDR3 sequence is 15 residues long. J lost 8 bases, V lost 9 bases, and 13 bases had no gene match. CDR1 is LNHDA and CDR2 is SQIVND in the germline V gene (reference sequence). For the CDR3, the DNA is TGTGCCAGCCAAAAGTCGAGCGGGAGGGTCTATGAGCAGTTCTTC. This translates into CASQKSSGRVYEQFF.

The chain couples TRBV2 to TRBJ1-1; a possible D gene is TRBD1 (6 bases). Germline V gene sequence: CDR1 SNHLY, CDR2 FYNNEI. The CDR3 totals 13 residues. Deletions cut 4 bases from V and 1 base from J, with 7 bases between. CDR3 region: CASSADRNTEAFF. As DNA, the CDR3 is TGTGCCAGCAGTGCGGACAGGAACACTGAAGCTTTCTTT.

The V call is TRBV4-1, the J call TRBJ1-1, with 7 bases matching TRBD1. Germline-derived CDR1 and CDR2 are MGHRA and YSYEKL. The CDR3 runs to 15 residues. V lost 1 base, J lost 1 base, and 3 bases stayed unmatched. The DNA of the CDR3 is TGCGCCAGCAGCCAAGGACAGGGACCGAACACTGAAGCTTTCTTT. It yields the protein CASSQGQGPNTEAFF.

This chain's CDR3 is CASSLTGTGWADTQYF. DNA for the CDR3: TGTGCCAGCAGCCTTACCGGGACAGGGTGGGCAGATACGCAGTATTTT. V and J are TRBV9 and TRBJ2-3; 9 nucleotides agree with TRBD1. Unmatched junction bases numbered 10, after V lost 4 bases and J lost 4 bases. Germline CDR1 and CDR2: SGDLS and YYNGEE. This CDR3 spans 16 amino acids.

V gene TRBV28 combines with J gene TRBJ1-1; 8 bases map to TRBD1. From germline, CDR1 is MDHEN and CDR2 SYDVKM. The CDR3 covers 15 residues. V dropped 0 bases and J dropped 4; count of bases not matched to a gene: 4. CDR3 sequence (DNA): TGTGCCAGCAGTTTATGGGCAGGGGGCGCCACTGAAGCTTTCTTT. It encodes CASSLWAGGATEAFF. The whole variable domain, filled in from reference TRBV28 and TRBJ1-1, reads DVKVTQSSRYLVKRTGEKVFLECVQDMDHENMFWYRQDPGLGLRLIYFSYDVKMKEKGDIPEGYSVSREKKERFSLILESASTNQTSMYLCASSLWAGGATEAFFGQGTRLTVV.

The chain couples TRBV30 to TRBJ1-6; D is uncertain. The CDR3 contains 13 residues. Trimming left V 0 bases short and J 10 bases short, with 10 bases between. CDR1 GTSNPN and CDR2 SVGIG come from the germline V gene (reference sequence). The CDR3 DNA follows: TGTGCCTGGAGTGTACGAGACATCTCACCCCTCCACTTT. It codes for CAWSVRDISPLHF. Combining the CDR3 with reference TRBV30 and TRBJ1-6 gives the whole variable domain SQTIHQWPATLVQPVGSPLSLECTVEGTSNPNLYWYRQAAGRGLQLLFYSVGIGQISSEVPQNLSASRPQDRQFILSSKKLLLSDSGFYLCAWSVRDISPLHFGNGTRLTVT.

J is TRBJ2-7 and V is TRBV29-1; the D gene is possibly TRBD2 (6 bases). Germline-derived CDR1 and CDR2 are SQVTM and ANQGSEA. This CDR3 has 12 residues. The V end lost 4 bases, the J end lost 4 bases, and 11 bases lay between the germline ends. Written as DNA, the CDR3 is TGCAGCGTTGGGGGGGAAGTGTACGAGCAGTACTTC. This sequence encodes CSVGGEVYEQYF.

V gene TRBV3-1 (or the pseudogene TRBV3-2) combines with J gene TRBJ2-3, with TRBD2 matching over 9 bases. Per germline, CDR1 LGHDT and CDR2 YNNKEL (reference sequence). V shed 4 bases, J shed 4 bases, and the junction held 3 bases outside the gene matches. CDR3 length: 14 amino acids. In DNA, the CDR3 is TGTGCCAGCAGCCTTGCGGGAGGGCCAGATACGCAGTATTTT. Its protein product is CASSLAGGPDTQYF.

The rearrangement joins TRBV28 to TRBJ2-2; TRBD1 might be the D (6 bases). The CDR3 contains 18 residues. V was clipped by 6 bases and J by 8 bases, with 28 bases between them. The germline gives CDR1 MDHEN, CDR2 SYDVKM. Here the CDR3 reads CASRGISEPGTRGGELFF. The DNA of the CDR3 is TGTGCCAGCAGGGGGATCTCTGAACCCGGGACAAGGGGAGGGGAGCTGTTTTTT.

CDR3 nucleotides: TGTGCCAGCAGCTTGGCAGGGGGCGACGAGCAGTACTTC. Translated: CASSLAGGDEQYF. The chain couples TRBV11-2 to TRBJ2-7; TRBD1 matches at 8 bases. Germline V gene lookup returns CDR1 SGHAT and CDR2 FQNNGV. Trimming removed 3 bases from V and 5 bases from J; junction bases left unmatched: 3. This CDR3 is 13 amino acids long.

The J gene is TRBJ2-5, the V gene TRBV2; 14 bases line up with TRBD2. The CDR3 is 14 amino acids. After removal of 6 bases from V and 5 bases from J, the junction contained 2 bases not matched to a gene. The germline CDR1 and CDR2 sequences are SNHLY and FYNNEI. CDR3 DNA sequence: TGTGCCAGCAGGGGGACTAGCGGGAGTGAGACCCAGTACTTC. It yields the protein CASRGTSGSETQYF.

The rearrangement uses TRBV5-4 and TRBJ2-3; 9 bases align to TRBD2. Germline CDR1 is SGHNT and CDR2 is YYREEE (reference sequence). Trimming cost V 1 base and J 5 bases; bases outside gene matches: 5. The length of the CDR3 is 15 residues. The CDR3 coding sequence is TGTGCCAGCAGCTTGAGGGCTAGCGGGGAAGATACGCAGTATTTT. Its translation: CASSLRASGEDTQYF.

The V and J genes are TRBV18 and TRBJ1-5; the match to TRBD1 covers 9 bases. After removal of 3 bases from V and 5 bases from J, the junction contained 2 bases not matched to a gene. Germline V gives CDR1 KGHSH, CDR2 LQKENI. The length of the CDR3 is 14 residues. In DNA, the CDR3 is TGTGCCAGCTCACCCCGACAGGGGGATCAGCCCCAGCATTTT. Its protein product is CASSPRQGDQPQHF.

This chain links TRBV30 with TRBJ2-3; weak D call: TRBD2 (6 bases). Trimming took off 3 bases at V and 7 bases at J, with 17 bases between the two ends. The CDR3 length is 14 residues. Germline assignment: CDR1 GTSNPN and CDR2 SVGIG (reference sequence). This CDR3 is CAWSRDLMTNTQYF. The CDR3 DNA follows: TGTGCCTGGAGCCGGGACTTAATGACGAATACGCAGTATTTT.